The 18 T cell receptor beta chains presented below share a single source sample, sequenced in a study of shared T cell receptors in the human thymus (dated by TCRdb to the early 2020s). The library was produced with the immunoSEQ multiplex PCR assay. TCRdb took this table from immuneACCESS and kept in-frame rearrangements with V and J called. Such tables lack part of the clones; where checked against another copy, unresolved V genes explain under half of the gap, and the rest is unexplained. Recorded for this sample are hundreds of thousands of clones; approximately 87% of them occurred a single time. Roughly 0.0086% of the sample is taken by the ten largest. The data were also submitted as part of a second study, on human thymus T cells.

Sequencing input: thymocytes. The receptors stem from a boy in the first two years of life with a congenital heart defect. Donor details come from another sample of the same person, matched by shared clones.

The chain joins TRBV4-3 to TRBJ1-4, with D unclear. CDR1 is LGHNA, CDR2 YSLEER, per germline. The V end was cut by 2 bases, the J end by 7 bases, with 11 bases between. The CDR3 consists of 14 residues. The DNA of the CDR3 is TGCGCCAGCAGCCAAACGGGGTTAGGTGAAAAACTGTTTTTT. Amino acids: CASSQTGLGEKLFF.

The V gene is TRBV18, the J gene TRBJ1-1; TRBD1 matches at 8 bases. The J segment lost 5 bases and the V segment lost 5 bases, leaving 13 bases of the junction unmatched. Per germline, CDR1 KGHSH and CDR2 LQKENI. The CDR3 is made up of 16 amino acids. CDR3 amino acids: CASSSDAGGRGTEAFF. Here the CDR3 DNA reads TGTGCCAGCTCATCCGACGCAGGGGGCAGGGGGACTGAAGCTTTCTTT.

Worth noting for this clone: Other DNA variants within this sample encode the same CDR3. The chain links TRBV28 to TRBJ1-6; D is unresolved. V lost 11 bases and J lost 8, with 25 bases in between. Germline V gene sequence: CDR1 MDHEN, CDR2 SYDVKM. This CDR3 contains 16 residues. The CDR3 DNA sequence: TGTGCCTCGTCCTTTACCAACCACACTAGGCATTCACCCCTCCACTTT. It yields the protein CASSFTNHTRHSPLHF.

The chain uses TRBV4-3 and TRBJ2-3, with 11 positions matching TRBD2. The CDR3 runs to 18 residues. Germline lookup yields CDR1 LGHNA and CDR2 YSLEER. Trimming cost V 4 bases and J 5 bases; bases outside gene matches: 14. CDR3 protein: CASSLDVELAGGVDTQYF. CDR3 sequence (DNA): TGCGCCAGCAGCCTTGATGTGGAGCTAGCGGGAGGAGTAGATACGCAGTATTTT.

This clone was picked up one time. The chain has TRBV5-1 and TRBJ2-2; D remains unclear. Germline CDR1 reads SGHRS; CDR2 reads YFSETQ. There are 17 residues in the CDR3. Trimming shortened V by 0 bases and J by 6 bases, and 18 bases separated the two germline ends. The CDR3 loop reads CASSLGVGVPKAGELFF. In DNA, the CDR3 is TGCGCCAGCAGCTTGGGAGTAGGAGTCCCTAAGGCCGGGGAGCTGTTTTTT.

The chain carries TRBV7-9 and TRBJ2-5; 7 bases are shared with TRBD2. The ends lost 1 base at V and 5 bases at J; junction bases unmatched: 19. The CDR3 runs 19 residues. Germline CDR1 and CDR2: SEHNR and FQNEAQ (reference sequence). CDR3 sequence: CASSLVVFGGLGVGETQYF. In DNA form, the CDR3 reads TGTGCCAGCAGCTTAGTAGTTTTTGGAGGACTAGGAGTGGGGGAGACCCAGTACTTC.

The chain recombines TRBV6-1 with TRBJ1-1; 8 nucleotides agree with TRBD1. The CDR3 sequence is 16 residues long. Losses at the gene ends were 4 bases for V and 1 base for J; bases not matched to a gene: 8. Germline V gene lookup returns CDR1 MNHNS and CDR2 SASEGT. The CDR3 DNA is TGTGCCAGCAGTGCATCCCTAGGGACAGGGAACACTGAAGCTTTCTTT. Translating gives CASSASLGTGNTEAFF.

A few counts support this clone. J is TRBJ2-1 and V is TRBV4-1, with 10 bases aligning to TRBD2. Losses at the gene ends were 1 base for V and 10 bases for J; bases not matched to a gene: 13. Germline assignment: CDR1 MGHRA and CDR2 YSYEKL. The CDR3 sequence is 17 residues long. The CDR3 region is CASSQGVASGGEGEQFF. The CDR3 DNA sequence: TGCGCCAGCAGCCAAGGTGTGGCTAGCGGGGGAGAAGGGGAGCAGTTCTTC.

This rearrangement joins TRBV28 to TRBJ1-1, with D hard to call. The CDR3 runs 15 residues. Germline V gene lookup returns CDR1 MDHEN and CDR2 SYDVKM. The germline V and J ends were trimmed by 5 bases and 1 base, with 14 bases remaining between them. The CDR3 DNA is TGTGCCAGCAGTCAGGTATCCGAGAAGAACACTGAAGCTTTCTTT. Translation: CASSQVSEKNTEAFF.

This sequence joins TRBV2 and TRBJ2-7; TRBD2 matches at 12 bases. V lost 10 bases and J lost 4; bases outside the gene matches: 5. The germline V gene encodes CDR1 SNHLY and CDR2 FYNNEI. The CDR3 consists of 13 residues. This CDR3 is CAIGLAGPYEQYF. The DNA for the CDR3 is TGTGCCATCGGACTAGCGGGGCCATACGAGCAGTACTTC.

CDR3 sequence: CASSQGRGTEAFF. The CDR3 DNA reads as TGCGCCAGCAGCCAGGGTAGGGGAACTGAAGCTTTCTTT. This chain links TRBV4-3 with TRBJ1-1, with D possibly matching TRBD1 (5 bases). Germline lookup yields CDR1 LGHNA and CDR2 YSLEER. The V end lost 3 bases, the J end lost 5 bases, and 10 bases lay between the germline ends. This CDR3 spans 13 amino acids.

The CDR3 here is CSDFRDNISRPYNEQFF. The CDR3 DNA reads as TGCAGCGACTTCCGGGACAATATATCCAGACCCTACAATGAGCAGTTCTTC. V and J are TRBV29-1 and TRBJ2-1, with D possibly matching TRBD1 (6 bases). Germline CDR1 and CDR2: SQVTM and ANQGSEA. This CDR3 region has 17 residues. V lost 7 bases and J 2 bases, leaving 24 bases between the germline ends.

The rearrangement links TRBV7-2 to TRBJ2-3; D is perhaps TRBD2 (6 bases). V was clipped by 5 bases and J by 4 bases, with 19 bases between them. Germline CDR1 is SGHTA and CDR2 is FQGNSA. The CDR3 covers 16 residues. The CDR3 loop reads CASSPTRTPGADTQYF. CDR3 nucleotide sequence: TGTGCCAGCAGCCCAACTCGGACTCCGGGAGCAGATACGCAGTATTTT.

Worth noting for this clone: At one end, the junction sequence differs from germline, possibly due to a read error. The same CDR3 is also encoded by other DNA sequences in this sample. CDR3 nucleotide sequence: TGTGCCAGCAGCCAAGATACGGTACTTAGCTCCTATAATTCCCCCCTCCACTTT. It specifies CASSQDTVLSSYNSPLHF. The genes are TRBV4-2 and TRBJ1-6, with unresolved D. The CDR3 totals 18 residues. Germline CDR1 LGHNA, CDR2 YNFKEQ.

This rearrangement joins TRBV29-1 to TRBJ2-2; TRBD1 agrees at 7 bases. Germline assignment: CDR1 SQVTM and CDR2 ANQGSEA. J was trimmed by 4 bases and V by 5 bases; bases with no gene match: 19. This CDR3 is 18 amino acids long. CDR3 nucleotide sequence: TGCAGCGTTCCTGGGGGTAGGGGGCAGGGGAGCGGCACCGGGGAGCTGTTTTTT. Translating it yields CSVPGGRGQGSGTGELFF.

This clone came up a few times. The chain uses TRBV11-2 and TRBJ2-2, with TRBD2 matching 16 bases. Germline trimming cut 0 bases from V and 7 bases from J; bases unmatched to any gene: 8. Per germline, CDR1 SGHAT and CDR2 FQNNGV. This CDR3 has 19 residues. CDR3 residues: CASSLDGTSGRALNGELFF. In nucleotides, the CDR3 is TGTGCCAGCAGCTTAGATGGGACTAGCGGGAGGGCCCTCAACGGGGAGCTGTTTTTT.

The chain uses TRBV7-2 and TRBJ1-1, with unresolved D. With 10 bases removed from V and 4 bases from J, the gap between germline ends came to 7 bases. Per germline, CDR1 SGHTA and CDR2 FQGNSA. The CDR3 runs to 10 residues. CDR3 sequence (DNA): TGTGCCACCACGGGCACTGAAGCTTTCTTT. Protein: CATTGTEAFF.

V gene TRBV6-1 combines with J gene TRBJ1-6; 9 nucleotides agree with TRBD1. CDR1 and CDR2 (germline): MNHNS, SASEGT. CDR3 length: 14 amino acids. With V trimmed by 11 bases and J by 9 bases, 11 bases remained unmatched. The chain's CDR3 is CAGGEGQGTSPLHF. Here the CDR3 DNA reads TGTGCCGGGGGTGAAGGACAGGGGACTTCACCCCTCCACTTT.